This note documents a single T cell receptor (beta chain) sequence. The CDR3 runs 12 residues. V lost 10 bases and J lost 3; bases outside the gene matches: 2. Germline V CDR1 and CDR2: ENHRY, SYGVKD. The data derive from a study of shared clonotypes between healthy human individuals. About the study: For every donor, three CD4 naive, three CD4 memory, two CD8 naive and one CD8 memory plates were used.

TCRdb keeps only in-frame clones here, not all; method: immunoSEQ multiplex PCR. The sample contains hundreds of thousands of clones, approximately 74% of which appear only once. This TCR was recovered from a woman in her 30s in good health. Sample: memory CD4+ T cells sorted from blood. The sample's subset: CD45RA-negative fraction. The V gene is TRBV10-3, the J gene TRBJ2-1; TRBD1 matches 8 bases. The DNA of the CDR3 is TGTGCCACCGGACAGGGCTACAATGAGCAGTTCTTC. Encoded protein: CATGQGYNEQFF.